The entry that follows covers one T cell receptor beta chain sequence. This specimen belongs to a study of patients and donors after allogeneic stem cell transplantation. TCRdb independently ran MiXCR on the RT-PCR reads; one entry per CDR3 protein. The sample yields approximately 410,000 distinct CDR3 sequences, approximately 16% seen once. The CDR3 is 14 amino acids. V gave up 5 bases and J gave up 0 bases, with 8 bases separating them. Germline V lookup: CDR1 SGHAT, CDR2 FQNNGV. The chain recombines TRBV11-2 with TRBJ1-3; no firm D call. The source of this sequence is a human donor who was either an allogeneic HSCT recipient or a stem cell or donor lymphocyte infusion donor (not recorded which). It is not recorded whose cells these are; they may come from a transplant donor. What was sequenced was blood, either unsorted or a sorted T cell fraction (not recorded which). The CDR3 nucleotides are TGTGCCAGCAGCGTGGGTTACTCTGGAAACACCATATATTTT. This gives the protein CASSVGYSGNTIYF.